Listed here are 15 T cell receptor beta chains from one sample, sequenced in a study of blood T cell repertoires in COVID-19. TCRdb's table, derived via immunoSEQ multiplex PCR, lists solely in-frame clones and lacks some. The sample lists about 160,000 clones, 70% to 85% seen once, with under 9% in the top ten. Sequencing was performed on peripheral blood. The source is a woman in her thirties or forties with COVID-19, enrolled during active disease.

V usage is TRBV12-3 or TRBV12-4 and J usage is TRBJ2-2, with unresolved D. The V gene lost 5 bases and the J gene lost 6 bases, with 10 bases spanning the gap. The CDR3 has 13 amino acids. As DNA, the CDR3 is TGTGCCAGCAGTGCTATCCGTTCCGGGGAGCTGTTTTTT. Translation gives CASSAIRSGELFF.

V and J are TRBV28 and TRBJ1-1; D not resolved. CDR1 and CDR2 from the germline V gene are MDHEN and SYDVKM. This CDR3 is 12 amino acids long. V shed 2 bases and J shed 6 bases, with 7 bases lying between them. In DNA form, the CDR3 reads TGTGCCAGCAGTTTAGACCAGGCTGAAGCTTTCTTT. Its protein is CASSLDQAEAFF.

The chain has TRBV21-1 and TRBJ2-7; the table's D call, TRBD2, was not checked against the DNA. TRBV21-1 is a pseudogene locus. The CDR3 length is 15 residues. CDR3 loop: CASSKCSGSSYEQYF. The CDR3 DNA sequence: TGTGCCAGCAGCAAATGTAGCGGGAGCTCCTACGAGCAGTACTTC.

CDR3 loop: CAWSGLADTQYF. The CDR3 coding sequence is TGTGCCTGGAGTGGACTAGCTGATACGCAGTATTTT. V and J are TRBV30 and TRBJ2-3, with 7 bases that match TRBD2. CDR3 length: 12 residues. Germline V gene data show CDR1 as GTSNPN and CDR2 as SVGIG (reference sequence). The V gene end was trimmed by 1 base and the J gene end by 6 bases; junction bases not matched to a gene: 1. The whole variable domain, filled in from reference TRBV30 and TRBJ2-3, reads SQTIHQWPATLVQPVGSPLSLECTVEGTSNPNLYWYRQAAGRGLQLLFYSVGIGQISSEVPQNLSASRPQDRQFILSSKKLLLSDSGFYLCAWSGLADTQYFGPGTRLTVL.

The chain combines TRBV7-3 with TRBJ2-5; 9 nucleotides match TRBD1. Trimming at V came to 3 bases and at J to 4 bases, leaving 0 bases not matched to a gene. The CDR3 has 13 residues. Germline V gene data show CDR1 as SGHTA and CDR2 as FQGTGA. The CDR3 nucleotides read TGTGCCAGCAGCTTGGGACAGGGAGAGACCCAGTACTTC. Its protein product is CASSLGQGETQYF.

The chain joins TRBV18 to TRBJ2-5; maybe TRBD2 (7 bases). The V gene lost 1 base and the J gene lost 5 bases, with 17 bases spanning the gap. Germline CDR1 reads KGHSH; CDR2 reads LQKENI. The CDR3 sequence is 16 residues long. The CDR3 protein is CASSPLLSGGVETQYF. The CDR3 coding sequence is TGTGCCAGCTCACCACTTTTATCGGGGGGCGTGGAGACCCAGTACTTC.

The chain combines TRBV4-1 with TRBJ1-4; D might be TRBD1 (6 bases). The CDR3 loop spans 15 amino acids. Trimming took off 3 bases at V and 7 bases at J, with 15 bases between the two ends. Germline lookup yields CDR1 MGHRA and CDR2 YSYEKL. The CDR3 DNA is TGCGCCAGCAGCCATGCAAACAGGGACGGTGAAAAACTGTTTTTT. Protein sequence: CASSHANRDGEKLFF.

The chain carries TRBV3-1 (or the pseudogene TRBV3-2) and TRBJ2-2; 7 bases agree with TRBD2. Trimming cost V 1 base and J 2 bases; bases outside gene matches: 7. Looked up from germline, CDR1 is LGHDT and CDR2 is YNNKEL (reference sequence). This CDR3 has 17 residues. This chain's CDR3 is CASSQVGSGANTGELFF. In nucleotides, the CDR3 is TGTGCCAGCAGCCAAGTAGGGAGCGGGGCAAACACCGGGGAGCTGTTTTTT.

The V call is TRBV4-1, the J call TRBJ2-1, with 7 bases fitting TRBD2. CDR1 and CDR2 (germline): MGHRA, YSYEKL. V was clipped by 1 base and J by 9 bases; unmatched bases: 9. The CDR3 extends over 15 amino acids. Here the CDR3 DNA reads TGCGCCAGCAGCCAAGTGGGGGGGGGTATTGGTGAGCAGTTCTTC. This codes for CASSQVGGGIGEQFF.

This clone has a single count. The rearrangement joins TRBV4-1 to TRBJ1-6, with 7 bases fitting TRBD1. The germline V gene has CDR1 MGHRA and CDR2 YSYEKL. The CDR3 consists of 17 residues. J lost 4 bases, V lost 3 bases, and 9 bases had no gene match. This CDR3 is CASSQMTPGQYNSPLHF. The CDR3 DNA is TGCGCCAGCAGCCAGATGACGCCGGGACAGTATAATTCACCCCTCCACTTT.

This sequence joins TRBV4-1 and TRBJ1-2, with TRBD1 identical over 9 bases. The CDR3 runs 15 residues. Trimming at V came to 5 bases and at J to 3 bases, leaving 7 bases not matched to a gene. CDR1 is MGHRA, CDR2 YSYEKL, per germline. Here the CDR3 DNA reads TGCGCCAGCAGCTACCCACAGGGGGCGGACTATGGCTACACCTTC. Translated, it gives CASSYPQGADYGYTF.

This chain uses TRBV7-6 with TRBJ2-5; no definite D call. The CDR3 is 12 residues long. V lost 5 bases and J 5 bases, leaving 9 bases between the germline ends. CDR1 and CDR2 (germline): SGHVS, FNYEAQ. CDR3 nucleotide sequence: TGTGCCAGCAGCCCTCGGTCGGAGACCCAGTACTTC. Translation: CASSPRSETQYF. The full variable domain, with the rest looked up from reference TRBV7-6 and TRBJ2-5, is GAGVSQSPRYKVTKRGQDVALRCDPISGHVSLYWYRQALGQGPEFLTYFNYEAQQDKSGLPNDRFSAERPEGSISTLTIQRTEQRDSAMYRCASSPRSETQYFGPGTRLLVL.

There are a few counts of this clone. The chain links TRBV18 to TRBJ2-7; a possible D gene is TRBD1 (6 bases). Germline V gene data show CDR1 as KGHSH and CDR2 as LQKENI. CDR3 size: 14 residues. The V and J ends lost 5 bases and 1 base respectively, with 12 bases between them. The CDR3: CASSSGQSSYEQYV. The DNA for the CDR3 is TGTGCCAGCTCATCCGGACAGTCGTCCTACGAGCAGTACGTC.

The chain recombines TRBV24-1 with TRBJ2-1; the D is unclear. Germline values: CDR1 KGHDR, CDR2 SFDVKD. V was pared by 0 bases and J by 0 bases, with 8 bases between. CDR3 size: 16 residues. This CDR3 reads CATSDLYESSYNEQFF. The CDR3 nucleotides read TGTGCCACCAGTGATTTGTACGAGAGCTCCTACAATGAGCAGTTCTTC.

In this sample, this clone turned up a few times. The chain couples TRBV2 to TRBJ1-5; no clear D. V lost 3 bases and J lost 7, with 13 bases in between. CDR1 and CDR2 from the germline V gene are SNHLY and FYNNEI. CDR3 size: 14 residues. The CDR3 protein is CASSDSVEDQPQHF. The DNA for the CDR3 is TGTGCCAGCAGTGATTCGGTGGAGGACCAGCCCCAGCATTTT.